The subject of this entry is one T cell receptor (beta chain). This entry belongs to a study of response to subunit inactivated influenza vaccine. A single record per CDR3 protein comes from TCRdb applying MiXCR to the RT-PCR reads. The sample holds 650,000 to 700,000 distinct CDR3 sequences, approximately 14% seen once. This TCR came from a man aged 45-60 years who received an inactivated influenza vaccine. Source: PBMCs from blood, taken approximately 13 days after vaccination.

In DNA, the CDR3 is TGTGCCAGCAGCTTAGCGTTCACAGATACGCAGTATTTT. Translation gives CASSLAFTDTQYF. The V call is TRBV11-2, the J call TRBJ2-3; D is unclear. The germline CDR1 and CDR2 sequences are SGHAT and FQNNGV. The CDR3 totals 13 residues. V lost 1 base and J lost 2, with 4 bases in between.